Listed below are T cell receptor beta chains from one sample, sequenced in a study of blood T cell repertoires in COVID-19. Here immunoSEQ multiplex PCR was the method, and the copy in TCRdb shows in-frame clones only, minus some. The sample lists 30,000 to 50,000 clones; more than 80% were seen once. Sequenced sample: peripheral blood. These receptors all stem from a man over 45 with active or convalescent COVID-19. Each CDR3 is given with its conserved first and last residue. The order of the fields is J gene, clone size, V gene, D gene, CDR3 DNA, CDR3 protein. The D gene is left open where the match is weak. A clone size is listed for some rows: how often the clone was seen (once, few, many), or a class if it is expanded.

TRBJ1-5 - TRBV29-1 - TGCAGCGCCATTGGGGACACCTATAGCAATCAGCCCCAGCATTTT CSAIGDTYSNQPQHF
TRBJ1-6 - TRBV6-5 - TGTGCCAGCAGTTACTCAACAGGGTATAATTCACCCCTCCACTTT CASSYSTGYNSPLHF
TRBJ2-3 - TRBV6-1 - TGTGCCAGCACTGAAGTAAAGACAGAGACAGATACGCAGTATTTT CASTEVKTETDTQYF
TRBJ1-3 - TRBV2 TRBD1 TGTGCCAGCAGCAAAGGACAGGGGGCGAACACCATATATTTT CASSKGQGANTIYF
TRBJ2-3 - TRBV10-3 TRBD2 TGTGCCATCAGTGAGTCGGCAGCGGGGGCTAGCACAGATACGCAGTATTTT CAISESAAGASTDTQYF
TRBJ2-7 large TRBV5-5 TRBD1 TGTGCCAGCAGCTCGGTGGGACAGGGGGCCTACGAGCAGTACTTC CASSSVGQGAYEQYF
TRBJ1-1 - TRBV9 - TGTGCCAGCAGCGTTTGGGACGGGGGGAACACTGAAGCTTTCTTT CASSVWDGGNTEAFF
TRBJ1-1 - TRBV18 TRBD1 TGTGCCAGCTCTCCCCGGGACAGTGGGAACACTGAAGCTTTCTTT CASSPRDSGNTEAFF
TRBJ1-3 once TRBV5-1 - TGCGCCAGCAGAGAGATTGGAAACACCATATATTTT CASREIGNTIYF
TRBJ2-6 - TRBV15 - TGTGCCACCAGCAGCGGGGTTTCTGGGGCCAACGTCCTGACTTTC CATSSGVSGANVLTF
TRBJ2-1 - TRBV4-1 TRBD2 TGCGCCAGCAGCCAAAGCGGGAACTCCTACAATGAGCAGTTCTTC CASSQSGNSYNEQFF
TRBJ2-3 - TRBV6-5 TRBD2 TGTGCCAGATCAGCGGGGGGCACAGATACGCAGTATTTT CARSAGGTDTQYF
TRBJ1-2 once TRBV5-1 - TGCGCCAGCAGCTTCGGGATACTGGGCGGCTATGGGGATGGCTACACCTTC CASSFGILGGYGDGYTF
TRBJ2-3 - TRBV9 - TGTGCCAGCAGCGTAGCTTCGGGGGATGGCGCAGATACGCAGTATTTT CASSVASGDGADTQYF
TRBJ1-4 - TRBV19 - TGTGCCAGCCTAGAAACAGGGAGAAATGAAAAACTGTTTTTT CASLETGRNEKLFF
TRBJ2-7 once TRBV19 - TGTGCCAGTAGCCTGAGGGCCGCGGGCAACTACGAGCAGTACTTC CASSLRAAGNYEQYF
TRBJ1-2 - TRBV6-5 TRBD1 TGTGCCAGCGGGACAGGGAGCTATGGCTACACCTTC CASGTGSYGYTF
TRBJ1-6 few TRBV5-6 TRBD1 TGTGCCAGCAGCCGTGGAGGGGACAGGGTTAATTCACCCCTCCACTTT CASSRGGDRVNSPLHF
TRBJ2-6 few TRBV3-1/TRBV3-2 TRBD1 TGTGCCAGCAGCCGGGACAGCAGATCTGGGTTCACTGGGGCCAACGTCCTGACTTTC CASSRDSRSGFTGANVLTF
TRBJ2-7 - TRBV2 - TGTGCCAGCAGCGTCCTCACGACAAACGAGCAGTACTTC CASSVLTTNEQYF
TRBJ2-1 - TRBV28 - TGTGCCAGCAGTGGACTTTACAATGAGCAGTTCTTC CASSGLYNEQFF
TRBJ2-7 - TRBV27 TRBD2 TGTGCCAATAAAGCGCGCGGGGGGGATCCCGAGCAGTACTTC CANKARGGDPEQYF
TRBJ2-1 - TRBV27 - TGTGCCAGCAGTTCGTATGGCGAGCAGTTCTTC CASSSYGEQFF
TRBJ2-3 - TRBV10-2 TRBD2 TGCGCCAGCAGTGAGGGGACTAGGAGGACAGATACGCAGTATTTT CASSEGTRRTDTQYF
TRBJ1-1 - TRBV10-1 - TGCGCCAGCAGCCAGGGCTTTGAAGCTTTCTTT CASSQGFEAFF
TRBJ2-7 - TRBV6-5 - TGTGCCAGCAGACCGGGGGGCCTTTACGAGCAGTACTTC CASRPGGLYEQYF
TRBJ1-3 few TRBV19 - TGTGCCAGCCTTTCGGCGGCCTCTGGAAACACCATATATTTT CASLSAASGNTIYF
TRBJ2-7 - TRBV5-1 TRBD2 TGCGCCAGCAGCCCGACCCTGACTAGCGGGGGGCCCACCTACGAGCAGTACTTC CASSPTLTSGGPTYEQYF
TRBJ2-1 - TRBV7-8 TRBD2 TGTGCCAGCAGCTCAGGGACTAGCGGGAAGAGCTCCTACAATGAGCAGTTCTTC CASSSGTSGKSSYNEQFF
TRBJ2-3 - TRBV9 TRBD2 TGTGCCAGCAGCAGCCAAATCTCCGGGGCTAGCGGGGGCGTAGATACGCAGTATTTT CASSSQISGASGGVDTQYF
TRBJ1-4 - TRBV18 - TGTGCCAGCAGAAGACACCCTCGGGGTAATGAAAAACTGTTTTTT CASRRHPRGNEKLFF
TRBJ2-6 - TRBV6-5 - TGTGCCAGCAGTTATCGCTCTGGGGCCAACGTCCTGACTTTC CASSYRSGANVLTF
TRBJ1-2 - TRBV6-1 - TGTGCCAGCAGTGAAGCGCTTACAGGGTACTATGGCTACACCTTC CASSEALTGYYGYTF
TRBJ2-6 - TRBV4-1 TRBD1 TGCGCCAGCAGCCAAGAAAGGGGGACAGGGAACTCTGGGGCCAACGTCCTGACTTTC CASSQERGTGNSGANVLTF
TRBJ1-2 once TRBV29-1 TRBD1 TGCAGTTTTGCCAGGGGGATAGACTATGGCTACACCTTC CSFARGIDYGYTF
TRBJ1-4 - TRBV18 - TGTGCCAGCTCACCGATACAGGGCACTAATGAAAAACTGTTTTTT CASSPIQGTNEKLFF
TRBJ1-5 - TRBV21-1 - TGTGCCAGCAGAATAGGACAGAGCAATCAGCCCCAGCATTTT CASRIGQSNQPQHF
TRBJ2-2 few TRBV24-1 TRBD1 TGTGCCACCAGTTACAGGGGCACCGGGGAGCTGTTTTTT CATSYRGTGELFF
TRBJ2-1 - TRBV3-1/TRBV3-2 TRBD2 TGTGCCAGCAGCCAAGGGACTAGTTGGAATGAGCAGTTCTTC CASSQGTSWNEQFF
TRBJ1-1 once TRBV6-1 - TGTGCCAGCAGTGAGGGGGGGCAGAACACTGAAGCTTTCTTT CASSEGGQNTEAFF
TRBJ2-3 - TRBV19 TRBD1 TGTGCCAGTAGTATAGACGGACAGGGGGTTTCGGGTACGCAGTATTTT CASSIDGQGVSGTQYF
TRBJ1-6 - TRBV2 - TGTGCCAGCAGTGGGTTGGGGCCGAGCAGCTTT CASSGLGPSSF
TRBJ2-1 - TRBV2 - TGTGCCAGCGGGGACACCTCCTACAATGAGCAGTTCTTC CASGDTSYNEQFF
TRBJ1-1 - TRBV7-9 - TGTGCCAGCAGAAGGGGGGGCACTGAAGCTTTCTTT CASRRGGTEAFF